A selection of T cell receptor beta chains follows, all from one sample in a study of blood T cell repertoires in COVID-19. TCRdb's table, derived via immunoSEQ multiplex PCR, lists solely in-frame clones and lacks some. Of approximately 240,000 clones in the sample, 75% to 85% were seen once. The sequenced material came from peripheral blood. These TCRs come from a woman in her forties who had recovered from COVID-19. Each CDR3 is given with its conserved first and last residue. Each record gives: CDR3 DNA, CDR3 protein, D gene, clone size, V gene, J gene. The D gene is left open where the match is weak. The size field is filled for only some rows; it gives once, few, many or a size class.

cdr3_nt: TGTGCCAGCAGCTTAACAGGAGCAGATACGCAGTATTTT; cdr3_aa: CASSLTGADTQYF; d_call: NA; clone_size: NA; v_call: TRBV11-3; j_call: TRBJ2-3
cdr3_nt: TGTGCCAGCAGCGAGATGAGCGGGGGGACTAAAGAGACCCAGTACTTC; cdr3_aa: CASSEMSGGTKETQYF; d_call: TRBD2; clone_size: once; v_call: TRBV2; j_call: TRBJ2-5
cdr3_nt: TGTGCCAGCAGCTTGGGCAGGGAGACCCAGTACTTC; cdr3_aa: CASSLGRETQYF; d_call: NA; clone_size: NA; v_call: TRBV13; j_call: TRBJ2-5
cdr3_nt: TGTGCCAGCAGTCCGGGGATTGTCGGGGAGCTGTTTTTT; cdr3_aa: CASSPGIVGELFF; d_call: NA; clone_size: few; v_call: TRBV6-2/TRBV6-3; j_call: TRBJ2-2
cdr3_nt: TGTGCCAGCACTTCGACAGCAAACACTGAAGCTTTCTTT; cdr3_aa: CASTSTANTEAFF; d_call: NA; clone_size: NA; v_call: TRBV2; j_call: TRBJ1-1
cdr3_nt: TGTGCCAGCAGCCAATCTGGACAGGGGGCCTATTCACCCCTCCACTTT; cdr3_aa: CASSQSGQGAYSPLHF; d_call: TRBD1; clone_size: NA; v_call: TRBV3-1/TRBV3-2; j_call: TRBJ1-6
cdr3_nt: TGTGCCTGCGGGACGGCAGATACGCAGTATTTT; cdr3_aa: CACGTADTQYF; d_call: NA; clone_size: NA; v_call: TRBV6-8; j_call: TRBJ2-3
cdr3_nt: TGTGCCAGCAGCTCTACAGGGGGCGATGAGCAGTTCTTC; cdr3_aa: CASSSTGGDEQFF; d_call: TRBD1; clone_size: NA; v_call: TRBV5-6; j_call: TRBJ2-1
cdr3_nt: TGTGCCACCACTTGGGCTCGGAATCAGCCCCAGCATTTT; cdr3_aa: CATTWARNQPQHF; d_call: NA; clone_size: NA; v_call: TRBV12-3/TRBV12-4; j_call: TRBJ1-5
cdr3_nt: TGTGCCAGCAGTGGGGGGGGAGAGTATCGGGAGACCCAGTACTTC; cdr3_aa: CASSGGGEYRETQYF; d_call: NA; clone_size: NA; v_call: TRBV21-1; j_call: TRBJ2-5
cdr3_nt: TGTGCCAGCAGTTCCCCGGACTGGACCGCGCAGTACTTC; cdr3_aa: CASSSPDWTAQYF; d_call: NA; clone_size: few; v_call: TRBV6-5; j_call: TRBJ2-7
cdr3_nt: TGTGCCAGCAGCTTAGACAGGACGGGATCCGAAGCTTTCTTT; cdr3_aa: CASSLDRTGSEAFF; d_call: NA; clone_size: NA; v_call: TRBV11-2; j_call: TRBJ1-1
cdr3_nt: TGTGCCAGCAGCTTAGGCCGGGAACCCTATGGCTACACCTTC; cdr3_aa: CASSLGREPYGYTF; d_call: NA; clone_size: NA; v_call: TRBV7-8; j_call: TRBJ1-2
cdr3_nt: TGTGCCAGCAGCCAAGTCGGTGGGGGCTATCAGAGCTCCTACAATGAGCAGTTCTTC; cdr3_aa: CASSQVGGGYQSSYNEQFF; d_call: NA; clone_size: NA; v_call: TRBV3-1/TRBV3-2; j_call: TRBJ2-1
cdr3_nt: TGTGCCAGCAGCCCTAGCGGAAACACCGGGGAGCTGTTTTTT; cdr3_aa: CASSPSGNTGELFF; d_call: TRBD2; clone_size: NA; v_call: TRBV3-1/TRBV3-2; j_call: TRBJ2-2
cdr3_nt: TGTGCCAGCAGCCCCGGGACTTACAATGAGCAGTTCTTC; cdr3_aa: CASSPGTYNEQFF; d_call: NA; clone_size: NA; v_call: TRBV3-1/TRBV3-2; j_call: TRBJ2-1
cdr3_nt: TGTGCCAGCTCACCGACGACAGGTCCCTCTGGAAACACCATATATTTT; cdr3_aa: CASSPTTGPSGNTIYF; d_call: NA; clone_size: NA; v_call: TRBV18; j_call: TRBJ1-3
cdr3_nt: TGTGCCAGCAGTTTTAGCCCCACCTACGAGCAGTACTTC; cdr3_aa: CASSFSPTYEQYF; d_call: NA; clone_size: few; v_call: TRBV28; j_call: TRBJ2-7
cdr3_nt: TGTGCCAGCAGTTACTCTTCTGGGACAGCAGATGGCTACACCTTC; cdr3_aa: CASSYSSGTADGYTF; d_call: TRBD1; clone_size: NA; v_call: TRBV6-6; j_call: TRBJ1-2
cdr3_nt: TGTGCCAGCCACTTGACAGGGGCTTGGTCTGAAGCTTTCTTT; cdr3_aa: CASHLTGAWSEAFF; d_call: TRBD1; clone_size: NA; v_call: TRBV6-5; j_call: TRBJ1-1
cdr3_nt: TGTGCCAGCAGCCATACCGGGGTAACCTACTTC; cdr3_aa: CASSHTGVTYF; d_call: NA; clone_size: NA; v_call: TRBV3-1/TRBV3-2; j_call: TRBJ2-7
cdr3_nt: TGTGCCAGCAAACAGGGGGCCGCATCAGATACGCAGTATTTT; cdr3_aa: CASKQGAASDTQYF; d_call: TRBD1; clone_size: NA; v_call: TRBV5-8; j_call: TRBJ2-3
cdr3_nt: TGTGCCAGCAGGCTAGCGGGGGGTACCGGGGAGCTGTTTTTT; cdr3_aa: CASRLAGGTGELFF; d_call: TRBD2; clone_size: NA; v_call: TRBV27; j_call: TRBJ2-2
cdr3_nt: TGTGCCAGCAGTTATCAGGGGCTGTCCACTGAAGCTTTCTTT; cdr3_aa: CASSYQGLSTEAFF; d_call: NA; clone_size: NA; v_call: TRBV6-6; j_call: TRBJ1-1
cdr3_nt: TGTGCCAGCAGGCTCAGGGCGGCTAATGAAAAACTGTTTTTT; cdr3_aa: CASRLRAANEKLFF; d_call: NA; clone_size: NA; v_call: TRBV6-5; j_call: TRBJ1-4
cdr3_nt: TGCGCCAGCAGCTTGGCCTTAGCGGGGGGAGCTGAGACCCAGTACTTC; cdr3_aa: CASSLALAGGAETQYF; d_call: TRBD2; clone_size: NA; v_call: TRBV5-1; j_call: TRBJ2-5
cdr3_nt: TGTGCCAGCAGCCCATATGGTCCGGATGGCTACACCTTC; cdr3_aa: CASSPYGPDGYTF; d_call: NA; clone_size: NA; v_call: TRBV7-6; j_call: TRBJ1-2
cdr3_nt: TGCGCCAGCAGCTTTTCAGGGATTGAAGCTTTCTTT; cdr3_aa: CASSFSGIEAFF; d_call: NA; clone_size: NA; v_call: TRBV5-1; j_call: TRBJ1-1
cdr3_nt: TGTGCTAGCAGCTTAGTCCCAGGGGTACAAGAGACCCAGTACTTC; cdr3_aa: CASSLVPGVQETQYF; d_call: NA; clone_size: NA; v_call: TRBV7-7; j_call: TRBJ2-5
cdr3_nt: TGTGCCAGCAGTCTACCCGGGACAGGGGGTAGCCTAGCTTTCTTT; cdr3_aa: CASSLPGTGGSLAFF; d_call: TRBD1; clone_size: NA; v_call: TRBV27; j_call: TRBJ1-1
cdr3_nt: TGTGCCTGGAGAGGTGGGCAGGCTCCAACTAATGAAAAACTGTTTTTT; cdr3_aa: CAWRGGQAPTNEKLFF; d_call: NA; clone_size: NA; v_call: TRBV30; j_call: TRBJ1-4
cdr3_nt: TGTGCCAGCAGCGCTTGGACAGGGGGCTCAAGGTACGAGCAGTACTTC; cdr3_aa: CASSAWTGGSRYEQYF; d_call: TRBD1; clone_size: NA; v_call: TRBV13; j_call: TRBJ2-7
cdr3_nt: TGTGCCAGCAGCCTCAGACGGGACACTGAAGCTTTCTTT; cdr3_aa: CASSLRRDTEAFF; d_call: NA; clone_size: NA; v_call: TRBV7-2; j_call: TRBJ1-1
cdr3_nt: TGTGCCAGCAGTGAAGCCGGCGGATTGTACTACGAGCAGTACTTC; cdr3_aa: CASSEAGGLYYEQYF; d_call: NA; clone_size: NA; v_call: TRBV6-1; j_call: TRBJ2-7
cdr3_nt: TGTGCCAGCAGTGACAACGGACAGGAATTCACCGGGGAGCTGTTTTTT; cdr3_aa: CASSDNGQEFTGELFF; d_call: TRBD1; clone_size: NA; v_call: TRBV6-1; j_call: TRBJ2-2
cdr3_nt: TGTGCCAGCGAAACAGACAGGGAGTATGGCTACACCTTC; cdr3_aa: CASETDREYGYTF; d_call: TRBD1; clone_size: NA; v_call: TRBV6-6; j_call: TRBJ1-2
cdr3_nt: TGTGCCAGCAGCTTCCGGGATTCACGTTACAATGAGCAGTTCTTC; cdr3_aa: CASSFRDSRYNEQFF; d_call: NA; clone_size: NA; v_call: TRBV7-9; j_call: TRBJ2-1
cdr3_nt: TGTGCCAGCAGCTTGCAACTGCGGGAGACCCAGTACTTC; cdr3_aa: CASSLQLRETQYF; d_call: NA; clone_size: NA; v_call: TRBV7-2; j_call: TRBJ2-5
cdr3_nt: TGTGCCAGCAGCTCGGGACTAGCGGGGACCTCCGGGACCGGGGAGCTGTTTTTT; cdr3_aa: CASSSGLAGTSGTGELFF; d_call: TRBD2; clone_size: once; v_call: TRBV13; j_call: TRBJ2-2
cdr3_nt: TGTGCCAGCAGTTACTCGATCCAGGGGGCGGCTGGCTACACCTTC; cdr3_aa: CASSYSIQGAAGYTF; d_call: TRBD1; clone_size: NA; v_call: TRBV6-5; j_call: TRBJ1-2
cdr3_nt: TGTGCCAGCAGCGCTCGGACTAGCGGTAACACCGGGGAGCTGTTTTTT; cdr3_aa: CASSARTSGNTGELFF; d_call: TRBD2; clone_size: NA; v_call: TRBV9; j_call: TRBJ2-2
cdr3_nt: TGTGCCAGCAGCGTAGTGGGGGGGTCCTATGGCTACACCTTC; cdr3_aa: CASSVVGGSYGYTF; d_call: NA; clone_size: once; v_call: TRBV9; j_call: TRBJ1-2
cdr3_nt: TGCGCCAGCAGCCTAGCGACCGGGTCTAGCACAGATACGCAGTATTTT; cdr3_aa: CASSLATGSSTDTQYF; d_call: NA; clone_size: NA; v_call: TRBV5-1; j_call: TRBJ2-3
cdr3_nt: TGTGCCAGCAGCCCGACAGGGGGCAACTATGGCTACACCTTC; cdr3_aa: CASSPTGGNYGYTF; d_call: TRBD1; clone_size: NA; v_call: TRBV9; j_call: TRBJ1-2